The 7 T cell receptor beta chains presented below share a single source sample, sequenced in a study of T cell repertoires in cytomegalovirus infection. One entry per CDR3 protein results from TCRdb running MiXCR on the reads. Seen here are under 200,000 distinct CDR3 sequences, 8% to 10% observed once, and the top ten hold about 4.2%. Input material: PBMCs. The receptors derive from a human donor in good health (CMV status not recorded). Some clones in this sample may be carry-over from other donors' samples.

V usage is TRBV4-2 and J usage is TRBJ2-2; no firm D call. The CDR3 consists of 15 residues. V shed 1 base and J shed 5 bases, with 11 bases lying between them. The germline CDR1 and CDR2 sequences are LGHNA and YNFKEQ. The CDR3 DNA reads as TGTGCCAGCAGCCAAGCAACAGCGAGTACCGGGGAGCTGTTTTTT. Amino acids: CASSQATASTGELFF.

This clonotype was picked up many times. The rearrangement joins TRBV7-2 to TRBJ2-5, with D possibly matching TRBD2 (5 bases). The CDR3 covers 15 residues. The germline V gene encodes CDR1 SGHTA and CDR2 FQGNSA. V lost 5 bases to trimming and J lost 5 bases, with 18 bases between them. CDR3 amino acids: CASSVGGLGEETQYF. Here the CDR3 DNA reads TGTGCCAGCAGCGTCGGCGGGCTTGGGGAGGAGACCCAGTACTTC.

The CDR3 sequence is CASSFTQGEAFF. CDR3 in DNA: TGTGCCAGCAGCTTTACACAGGGCGAAGCTTTCTTT. The chain couples TRBV5-6 to TRBJ1-1, with D possibly matching TRBD1 (6 bases). Trimming left V 2 bases short and J 8 bases short, with 10 bases between. Per germline, CDR1 SGHDT and CDR2 YYEEEE. CDR3 length: 12 residues.

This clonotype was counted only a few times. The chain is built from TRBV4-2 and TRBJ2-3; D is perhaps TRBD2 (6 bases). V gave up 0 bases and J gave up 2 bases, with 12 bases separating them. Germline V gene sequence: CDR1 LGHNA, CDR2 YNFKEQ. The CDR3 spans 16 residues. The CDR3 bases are TGTGCCAGCAGCCAAGACGGGAGCTCGACCACAGATACGCAGTATTTT. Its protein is CASSQDGSSTTDTQYF.

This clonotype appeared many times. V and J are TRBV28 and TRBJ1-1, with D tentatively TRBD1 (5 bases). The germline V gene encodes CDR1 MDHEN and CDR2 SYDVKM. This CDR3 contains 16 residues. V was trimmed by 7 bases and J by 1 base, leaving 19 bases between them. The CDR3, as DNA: TGTGCCAGCACTACTTATTACCAGGGTTGGAACACTGAAGCTTTCTTT. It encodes CASTTYYQGWNTEAFF. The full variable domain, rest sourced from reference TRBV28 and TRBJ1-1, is DVKVTQSSRYLVKRTGEKVFLECVQDMDHENMFWYRQDPGLGLRLIYFSYDVKMKEKGDIPEGYSVSREKKERFSLILESASTNQTSMYLCASTTYYQGWNTEAFFGQGTRLTVV.

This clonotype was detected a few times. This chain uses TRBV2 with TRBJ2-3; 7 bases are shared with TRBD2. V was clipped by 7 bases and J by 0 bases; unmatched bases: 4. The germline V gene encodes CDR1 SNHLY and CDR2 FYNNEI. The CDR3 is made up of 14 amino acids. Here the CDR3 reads CASITSASTDTQYF. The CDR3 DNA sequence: TGTGCCAGCATTACTAGCGCTAGCACAGATACGCAGTATTTT.

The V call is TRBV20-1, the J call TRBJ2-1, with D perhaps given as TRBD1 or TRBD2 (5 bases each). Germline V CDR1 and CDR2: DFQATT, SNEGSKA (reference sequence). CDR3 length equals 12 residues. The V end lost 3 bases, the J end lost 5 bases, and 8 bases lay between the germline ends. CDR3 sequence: CSASGANNEQFF. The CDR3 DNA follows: TGCAGTGCTAGCGGGGCCAACAATGAGCAGTTCTTC.